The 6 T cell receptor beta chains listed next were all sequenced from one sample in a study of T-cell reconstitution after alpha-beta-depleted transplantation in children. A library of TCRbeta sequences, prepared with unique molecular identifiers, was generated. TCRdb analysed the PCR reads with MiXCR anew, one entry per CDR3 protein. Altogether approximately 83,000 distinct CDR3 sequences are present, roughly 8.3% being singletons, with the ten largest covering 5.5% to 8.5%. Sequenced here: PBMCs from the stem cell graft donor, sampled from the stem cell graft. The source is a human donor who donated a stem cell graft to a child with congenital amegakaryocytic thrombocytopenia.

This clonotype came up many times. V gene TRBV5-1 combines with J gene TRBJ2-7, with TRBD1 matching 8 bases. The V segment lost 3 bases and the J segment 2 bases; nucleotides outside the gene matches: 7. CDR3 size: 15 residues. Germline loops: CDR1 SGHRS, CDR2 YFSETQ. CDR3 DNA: TGCGCCAGCAGCTCGGGTGGACAGGGCACCTACGAGCAGTACTTC. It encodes CASSSGGQGTYEQYF. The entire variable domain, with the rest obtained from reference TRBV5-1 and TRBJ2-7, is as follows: KAGVTQTPRYLIKTRGQQVTLSCSPISGHRSVSWYQQTPGQGLQFLFEYFSETQRNKGNFPGRFSGRQFSNSRSEMNVSTLELGDSALYLCASSSGGQGTYEQYFGPGTRLTVT.

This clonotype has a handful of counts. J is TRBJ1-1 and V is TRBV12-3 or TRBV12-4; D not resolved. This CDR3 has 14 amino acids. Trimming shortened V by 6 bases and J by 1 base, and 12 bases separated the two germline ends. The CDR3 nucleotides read TGTGCCAGCAGCCCACGGCCCGCGAACACTGAAGCTTTCTTT. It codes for CASSPRPANTEAFF.

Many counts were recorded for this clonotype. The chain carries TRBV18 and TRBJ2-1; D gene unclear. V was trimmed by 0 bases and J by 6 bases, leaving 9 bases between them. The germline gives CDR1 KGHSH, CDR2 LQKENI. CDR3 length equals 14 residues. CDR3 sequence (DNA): TGTGCCAGCTCACCACCGTCTATAACCAATGAGCAGTTCTTC. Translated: CASSPPSITNEQFF.

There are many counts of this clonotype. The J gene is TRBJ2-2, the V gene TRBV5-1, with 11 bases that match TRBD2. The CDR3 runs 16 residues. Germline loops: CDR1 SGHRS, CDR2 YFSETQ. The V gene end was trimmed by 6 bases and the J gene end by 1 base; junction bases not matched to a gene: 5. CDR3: CASTKGLAENTGELFF. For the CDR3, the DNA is TGCGCCAGCACTAAGGGACTAGCGGAGAACACCGGGGAGCTGTTTTTT.

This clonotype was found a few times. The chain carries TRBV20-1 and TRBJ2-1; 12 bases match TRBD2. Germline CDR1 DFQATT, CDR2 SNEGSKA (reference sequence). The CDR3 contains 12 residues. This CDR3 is CSGLAGLYEQFF. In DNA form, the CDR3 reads TGCAGCGGACTAGCGGGATTATATGAGCAGTTCTTC.

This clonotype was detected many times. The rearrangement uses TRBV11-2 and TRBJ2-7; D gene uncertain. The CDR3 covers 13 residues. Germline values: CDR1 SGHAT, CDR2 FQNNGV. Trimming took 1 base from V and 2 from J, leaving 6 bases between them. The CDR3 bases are TGTGCCAGCAGCTTAGGGTCGGCCTACGAGCAGTACTTC. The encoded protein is CASSLGSAYEQYF. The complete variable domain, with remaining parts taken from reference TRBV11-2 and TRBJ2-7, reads EAGVAQSPRYKIIEKRQSVAFWCNPISGHATLYWYQQILGQGPKLLIQFQNNGVVDDSQLPKDRFSAERLKGVDSTLKIQPAKLEDSAVYLCASSLGSAYEQYFGPGTRLTVT.